The clone carrying this T cell receptor (beta chain) was observed many times. Its antigen remains unidentified. The V gene's germline CDR1 is DFQATT and CDR2 SNEGSKA (reference sequence). This CDR3 comprises 12 residues. With 3 bases removed from V and 8 bases from J, the gap between germline ends came to 11 bases. The data stem from a study of blood T cells in healthy people across ages. Across the whole study: Per two T cells, about one barcoded beta molecule was captured through template switching. Study results and caveats: Expanded clonotype changes were possibly confounded by unknown donor CMV status.

Next came a second PCR, run for about 7 to 12 cycles, which used a sample-barcoded 5' primer along with a J-beta primer mix. MiXCR, applied by TCRdb to the 5' RACE reads, yields one record per CDR3 protein. The profile covers 450,000 to 700,000 distinct CDR3 sequences, with 27% appearing a single time and roughly 18% taken by the ten largest. The sample was blood. This sequence was found in a woman aged 70-85 years in good health. The chain recombines TRBV20-1 with TRBJ2-1; D is perhaps TRBD2 (5 bases). This chain's CDR3 is CSASRGMDEQFF. CDR3 sequence (DNA): TGCAGTGCTAGTAGAGGGATGGATGAGCAGTTCTTC.